This TCR beta chain was obtained from a study of blood T cells in healthy people across ages. Whole-study results and caveats: Roughly linear declines in TCR beta diversity per million T cells occurred with age.

Germline V gene data show CDR1 as SQVTM and CDR2 as ANQGSEA. Trimming took off 4 bases at V and 7 bases at J, with 23 bases between the two ends. The CDR3 has 15 residues. The use of a sample-barcoded 5' primer and a J-beta primer mix characterized a second PCR of roughly 6 to 11 cycles. TCRdb re-called the 5' RACE reads with MiXCR, one entry per CDR3 protein. The top ten hold about 20% of the sample, which has over a million distinct CDR3 sequences, 45% seen once. A word on this clonotype: Its antigen remains unidentified.

The chain couples TRBV29-1 to TRBJ2-7, with D perhaps matching TRBD2 (6 bases). The TCR originated in a woman aged 55-70 years in good health. Sample: blood. The CDR3 is CSVGGDLRAYNEQYF. Written as DNA, the CDR3 is TGCAGCGTTGGGGGGGACTTACGGGCTTACAATGAGCAGTACTTC.